This note documents a single T cell receptor beta chain sequence. Some clones are missing from TCRdb's copy, which holds only in-frame ones; the method was immunoSEQ multiplex PCR. Altogether over 300,000 clones are present, around 88% being singletons, with the ten largest covering under 2%. This record belongs to a study of blood T cell repertoires in COVID-19. Germline V gene lookup returns CDR1 SNHLY and CDR2 FYNNEI. The CDR3 covers 14 residues. Between the trimmed V and J ends, which lost 6 bases and 8 bases, there was a span of 14 bases. The rearrangement uses TRBV2 and TRBJ1-6, with D maybe TRBD1 (6 bases). This TCR was recovered from a woman aged 45-59 years with acute or convalescent COVID-19. The sample was peripheral blood. Here the CDR3 reads CASSFYRVDSPLHF. CDR3 nucleotide sequence: TGTGCCAGCAGCTTCTACAGGGTGGATTCACCCCTCCACTTT.